This TCR beta chain was profiled in a study of shared clonotypes between healthy human individuals. Trimming took off 4 bases at V and 0 bases at J, with 16 bases between the two ends. Germline V gene sequence: CDR1 SGHNT, CDR2 YYREEE (reference sequence). The CDR3 runs to 17 residues. Assay: immunoSEQ multiplex PCR; the TCRdb copy retains only in-frame clones and omits some. The table shows about a million clones, with roughly 80% occurring only once. The chain is built from TRBV5-4 and TRBJ1-4, with D uncertain. This TCR came from a man between 18 and 35 years old in good health. Some clones in this sample may be carry-over from other donors' samples. Material: memory CD4+ T cells from PBMCs. Described subset: CD45RA-negative fraction. DNA for the CDR3: TGTGCCAGCAGCCCCTCGGGGAGACCCACAACTAATGAAAAACTGTTTTTT. Its protein is CASSPSGRPTTNEKLFF.